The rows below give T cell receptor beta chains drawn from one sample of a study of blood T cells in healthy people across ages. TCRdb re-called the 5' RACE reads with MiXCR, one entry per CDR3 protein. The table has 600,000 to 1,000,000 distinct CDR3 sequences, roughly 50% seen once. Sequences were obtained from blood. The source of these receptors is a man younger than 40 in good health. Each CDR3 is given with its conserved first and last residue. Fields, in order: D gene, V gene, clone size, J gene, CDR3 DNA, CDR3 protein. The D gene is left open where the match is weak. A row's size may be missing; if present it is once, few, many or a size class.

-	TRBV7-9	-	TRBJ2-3	TGTGCCAGCAGCTTCAACAGCCGAGATACGCAGTATTTT	CASSFNSRDTQYF
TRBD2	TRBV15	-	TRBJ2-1	TGTGCCACCAGCAGAGACGGGAGGGCCAGTTTGAGTTCCTACAATGAGCAGTTCTTC	CATSRDGRASLSSYNEQFF
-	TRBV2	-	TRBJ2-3	TGTGCCAGCACACAGAGGGCTAGCACAGATACGCAGTATTTT	CASTQRASTDTQYF
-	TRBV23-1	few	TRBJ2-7	TGCGCCAGCAGTCAATCGAGGGCAGCCTACGAGCAGTACTTC	CASSQSRAAYEQYF
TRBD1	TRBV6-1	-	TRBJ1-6	TGTGCCAGCAGTGAATCAGACAGGGCCAATTCACCCCTCCACTTT	CASSESDRANSPLHF
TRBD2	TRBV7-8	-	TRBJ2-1	TGTGCCAGCAGCCGACTAGCGGGAGAGGGCCCCGAGCAGTTCTTC	CASSRLAGEGPEQFF
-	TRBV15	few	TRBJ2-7	TGTGCCACCCAACTCATTGCCGGGCACGAGCAGTACTTC	CATQLIAGHEQYF
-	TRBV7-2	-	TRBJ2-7	TGTGCCAGCAGCTTAGACATCTGGGCACTATACGAGCAGTACTTC	CASSLDIWALYEQYF
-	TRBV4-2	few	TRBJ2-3	TGTGCCAGCAGCCAAGAAGGGGGGCCCACAGATACGCAGTATTTT	CASSQEGGPTDTQYF
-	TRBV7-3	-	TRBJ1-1	TGTGCCAGCAGTCCAACAGGGAGGACTGAAGCTTTCTTT	CASSPTGRTEAFF
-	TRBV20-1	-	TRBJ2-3	TGCAGTGCTGAAGGGTTCACAGATACGCAGTATTTT	CSAEGFTDTQYF
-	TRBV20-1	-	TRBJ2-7	TGCAGTGCTAGAGGGGCGGAGACTACCTCCTACGAGCAGTACTTC	CSARGAETTSYEQYF
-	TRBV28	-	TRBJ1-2	TGTGCCAGCAGTTCTTACAGGGTTCGTGGCTACACCTTC	CASSSYRVRGYTF
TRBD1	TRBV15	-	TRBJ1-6	TGTGCCACCAGCAGGGGACAGGGGAGGTACTCACCCCTCCACTTT	CATSRGQGRYSPLHF
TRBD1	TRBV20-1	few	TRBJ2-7	TGCAGTGCTAATCCGGACAGGCGAAGTGAGCAGTACTTC	CSANPDRRSEQYF
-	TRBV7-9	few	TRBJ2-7	TGTGCCAGCAGCTCGCAGGCTAACAAGCGGTACGAGCAGTACTTC	CASSSQANKRYEQYF
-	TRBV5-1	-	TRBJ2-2	TGCGCCAGCAGGGTTGAAGTCGCCGGGGAGCTGTTTTTT	CASRVEVAGELFF
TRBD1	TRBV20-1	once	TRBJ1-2	TGCAGTGCTAGTCCAGGGGGCGCAAACTATGGCTACACCTTC	CSASPGGANYGYTF
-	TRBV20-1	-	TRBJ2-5	TGCAGTGCTAGAGGGGTAGGAAAAGAGACCCAGTACTTC	CSARGVGKETQYF
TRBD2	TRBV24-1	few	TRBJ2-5	TGTGCCACCAGTGACGGGGGACAGCCCCTGGGACTAGCGGGGATAAATGAGCAGTACTTC	CATSDGGQPLGLAGINEQYF
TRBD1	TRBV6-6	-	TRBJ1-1	TGTGCCAGCAGTTACCCGAACATAGGACAGGGGAACACTGAAGCTTTCTTT	CASSYPNIGQGNTEAFF
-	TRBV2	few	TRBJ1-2	TGTGCCAGCAGTGAAGCGCTCGAGTACCTATATGGCTACACCTTC	CASSEALEYLYGYTF
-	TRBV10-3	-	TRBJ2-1	TGTGCCATCGCCGCGGGGCCGTACAATGAGCAGTTCTTC	CAIAAGPYNEQFF
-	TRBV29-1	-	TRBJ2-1	TGCAGCGTCGCTACCGGGACCACTAACGTCAATGTGCAGTTCTTC	CSVATGTTNVNVQFF
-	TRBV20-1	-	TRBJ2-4	TGCAGTGCTAACCGGGACGGCCAAAACATTCAGTACTTC	CSANRDGQNIQYF
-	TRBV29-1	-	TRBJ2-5	TGCAGCGTTGTTCCCCATAGCGAGTTTATCGAGGCTCGACAAGAGACCCAGTACTTC	CSVVPHSEFIEARQETQYF
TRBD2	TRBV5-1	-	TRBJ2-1	TGCGCCAGCAGCCAAACGGGACTAGCGGGAAACAATGAGCAGTTCTTC	CASSQTGLAGNNEQFF